A single sample gave rise to the 17 T cell receptor beta chains below, sequenced in a study of CD8+CD57+ T cells in acquired aplastic anemia. According to the study, genomic DNA was the template for TCR beta VDJ and CDR3 profiling. TCRdb passed the reads through MiXCR, listing each CDR3 protein once. The table has 150,000 to 200,000 distinct CDR3 sequences, about 64% seen once. Sequencing used sorted CD4+, CD8+, or CD8+CD57+ T cells (not recorded which) from PBMCs. These receptor sequences come from a human donor with severe aplastic anemia or a healthy control (not recorded which).

This clonotype appeared many times. The V and J genes are TRBV3-1 and TRBJ2-7; 8 nucleotides align to TRBD1. Germline loops: CDR1 LGHDT, CDR2 YNNKEL (reference sequence). The V gene end was trimmed by 2 bases and the J gene end by 9 bases; junction bases not matched to a gene: 9. This CDR3 is 14 amino acids long. In DNA form, the CDR3 reads TGTGCCAGCAGCCAATCCCAGGGGGCTGGATTGCAGTACTTC. Translated: CASSQSQGAGLQYF.

The CDR3 protein is CASSSGHSNQPQHF. CDR3 DNA: TGTGCCAGCAGTTCGGGACATAGCAATCAGCCCCAGCATTTT. The V gene is TRBV2, the J gene TRBJ1-5; the D gene is possibly TRBD1 (6 bases). There are 14 residues in the CDR3. Trimming removed 5 bases from V and 0 bases from J, with 8 bases in between. CDR1 is SNHLY and CDR2 is FYNNEI in the germline V gene. The variable domain in full, completed from reference TRBV2 and TRBJ1-5, reads EPEVTQTPSHQVTQMGQEVILRCVPISNHLYFYWYRQILGQKVEFLVSFYNNEISEKSEIFDDQFSVERPDGSNFTLKIRSTKLEDSAMYFCASSSGHSNQPQHFGDGTRLSIL.

This chain connects TRBV7-9 to TRBJ2-1; a possible D gene is TRBD1 (5 bases). Germline V gene lookup returns CDR1 SEHNR and CDR2 FQNEAQ (reference sequence). Trimming shortened V by 6 bases and J by 8 bases, and 20 bases separated the two germline ends. This CDR3 has 15 residues. CDR3 sequence reads: CASSLGQGKDDEQFF. CDR3 in DNA: TGTGCCAGCAGTTTGGGGCAGGGAAAGGACGATGAGCAGTTCTTC.

The V call is TRBV20-1, the J call TRBJ2-1; D remains unclear. Trimming removed 6 bases at V and 8 bases at J, with 14 bases between. The CDR3 is 12 amino acids. Germline values: CDR1 DFQATT, CDR2 SNEGSKA (reference sequence). CDR3 sequence reads: CSARPGWDEQFF. In DNA form, the CDR3 reads TGCAGTGCCAGACCCGGATGGGATGAGCAGTTCTTC.

J is TRBJ1-5 and V is TRBV6-2 or TRBV6-3, with 8 bases identical to TRBD1. With V trimmed by 3 bases and J by 5 bases, 9 bases remained unmatched. Germline CDR1 MNHEY, CDR2 SVGEGT. CDR3 length: 16 amino acids. CDR3 DNA: TGTGCCAGCAGTTATTTGGACAGGGCCCAAGATCAGCCCCAGCATTTT. Its protein is CASSYLDRAQDQPQHF.

A remark on this clonotype: The DNA is omitted, as the CDR3 cannot be located on it reliably, and the CDR3 follows TCRdb's listing. This chain links TRBV25-1 with TRBJ2-7; TRBD1 was called by the table and not checked on the DNA. The CDR3 extends over 19 residues, inclusive of both ends. Germline-derived CDR1 and CDR2 are MGHDK and SYGVNS. CDR3 loop: CASIYPCSVEGGSSYEQYF.

The rearrangement uses TRBV7-9 and TRBJ2-2; 9 bases agree with TRBD1. Germline values: CDR1 SEHNR, CDR2 FQNEAQ (reference sequence). There are 14 residues in the CDR3. J lost 6 bases, V lost 3 bases, and 2 bases had no gene match. In nucleotides, the CDR3 is TGTGCCAGCAGCTTGTACAGGGGGCCCGGGGAGCTGTTTTTT. It specifies CASSLYRGPGELFF.

The chain has TRBV9 and TRBJ1-3; possibly TRBD1 for D (5 bases). Germline V gene data show CDR1 as SGDLS and CDR2 as YYNGEE. Trimming left V 3 bases short and J 0 bases short, with 13 bases between. CDR3 length: 16 residues. CDR3 nucleotide sequence: TGTGCCAGCAGCGGGGGACCCCACCTCTCTGGAAACACCATATATTTT. The encoded protein is CASSGGPHLSGNTIYF.

J is TRBJ1-4 and V is TRBV25-1; TRBD1 matches at 10 bases. The germline gives CDR1 MGHDK, CDR2 SYGVNS. This CDR3 has 15 amino acids. The V gene end was trimmed by 5 bases and the J gene end by 7 bases; junction bases not matched to a gene: 7. The CDR3 here is CASSHRQGASEKLFF. Written as DNA, the CDR3 is TGTGCCAGCAGTCACAGACAGGGGGCTAGTGAAAAACTGTTTTTT.

This clonotype was detected a few times. The chain recombines TRBV7-2 with TRBJ2-5, with D possibly matching TRBD2 (5 bases). The CDR3 runs to 12 residues. The germline gives CDR1 SGHTA, CDR2 FQGNSA. The V end was cut by 5 bases, the J end by 5 bases, with 9 bases between. The CDR3 sequence: CASSPRGETQYF. The CDR3 DNA follows: TGTGCCAGCAGCCCACGAGGGGAGACCCAGTACTTC.

The table lists this clonotype with a few counts. The rearrangement uses TRBV11-2 and TRBJ2-7; no clear D. The germline V and J ends were trimmed by 1 base and 2 bases, with 9 bases remaining between them. From germline, CDR1 is SGHAT and CDR2 FQNNGV. CDR3 length equals 14 residues. The DNA for the CDR3 is TGTGCCAGCAGCTTAGGTGCCGAGACCTACGAGCAGTACTTC. Its protein product is CASSLGAETYEQYF.

This clonotype showed up just a few times. A junction boundary mismatches the germline segment, possibly from a read error. The rearrangement uses TRBV7-7 and TRBJ1-3; 8 nucleotides line up with TRBD1. The CDR3 runs 16 residues. Germline assignment: CDR1 SSHAT and CDR2 FNYEAQ (reference sequence). The CDR3 is CASSFTQGARGNTIYF. The CDR3 DNA follows: TGTGCTAGCAGCTTCACGCAGGGGGCAAGGGGAAACACCATATATTTT.

This clonotype was counted ten times or more. The CDR3 DNA reads TGTGCCAGCAGTTTAATGGGGGAAACTGAAGCTTTCTTT. It translates to CASSLMGETEAFF. This chain connects TRBV12-3 or TRBV12-4 to TRBJ1-1, with a tentative D call TRBD1 (5 bases). This CDR3 has 13 amino acids. V lost 2 bases and J 5 bases, leaving 9 bases between the germline ends.

The V gene is TRBV2, the J gene TRBJ1-5; 10 bases map to TRBD1. Unmatched junction bases numbered 5, after V lost 8 bases and J lost 7 bases. There are 13 residues in the CDR3. CDR1 is SNHLY and CDR2 is FYNNEI in the germline V gene. This CDR3 reads CASGQGVTQPQHF. In nucleotides, the CDR3 is TGTGCCAGCGGACAGGGGGTAACACAGCCCCAGCATTTT.

The chain uses TRBV2 and TRBJ2-2; unclear D gene. The CDR3 runs 15 residues. The germline CDR1 and CDR2 sequences are SNHLY and FYNNEI. Trimming stripped 5 bases from V and 2 bases from J, with 12 bases between. CDR3 nucleotides: TGTGCCAGCAGTCACCTCAAGGACAACACCGGGGAGCTGTTTTTT. Translated: CASSHLKDNTGELFF.

The rearrangement uses TRBV10-2 and TRBJ1-1, with D possibly being TRBD1 (5 bases). From germline, CDR1 is WSHSY and CDR2 SAAADI. The CDR3 runs 14 residues. Trimming left V 3 bases short and J 6 bases short, with 14 bases between. CDR3 region: CASSELARDAEAFF. CDR3 nucleotides: TGCGCCAGCAGTGAATTGGCCAGGGATGCTGAAGCTTTCTTT.

As regards this clonotype: This may be a read error: a much more frequent sequence differs by one nucleotide. V gene TRBV6-2 or TRBV6-3 combines with J gene TRBJ2-7; TRBD1 or TRBD2 may be the D gene (6 bases each). Germline V CDR1 and CDR2: MNHEY, SVGEGT. The CDR3 extends over 16 amino acids. Between the trimmed V and J ends, which lost 2 bases and 1 base, there was a span of 15 bases. In DNA, the CDR3 is TGTGCCAGCAGTTACGGTCGGGGGCGGGGATCCTACGAGCAGTACTTC. Translating gives CASSYGRGRGSYEQYF.